These T cell receptor beta chains were read from a single sample in a study of tumor-infiltrating lymphocytes in primary liver carcinoma. TCRdb redid the calling of the multiplex PCR reads with MiXCR, one entry per CDR3 protein. The repertoire holds about 350,000 distinct CDR3 sequences, with less than 70% as singletons. The material sequenced was peripheral blood. Receptors originate from a man in his forties or fifties with primary liver carcinoma and hepatitis B virus infection. The CDR3 runs from the conserved cysteine through the conserved F or W. D genes are given only for firm matches. Clone size is shown for a subset of rows, as once, few, many or a class of expanded clone.

D gene: NA; clone size: many; J gene: TRBJ2-1; V gene: TRBV12-3/TRBV12-4; CDR3 protein: CASRVDAFSYNEQFF; CDR3 DNA: TGTGCCAGCAGGGTGGACGCGTTCTCCTACAATGAGCAGTTCTTC
D gene: TRBD2; clone size: NA; J gene: TRBJ2-3; V gene: TRBV5-4; CDR3 protein: CVSSPGLAGGTDTQYF; CDR3 DNA: TGTGTCAGCAGCCCGGGACTAGCGGGGGGCACAGATACGCAGTATTTT
D gene: TRBD2; clone size: NA; J gene: TRBJ2-1; V gene: TRBV7-9; CDR3 protein: CASSSGLAGGFYNEQFF; CDR3 DNA: TGTGCCAGCAGCTCGGGACTAGCGGGAGGTTTCTACAATGAGCAGTTCTTC
D gene: TRBD1; clone size: NA; J gene: TRBJ1-5; V gene: TRBV24-1; CDR3 protein: CATKEPRQGRNQPQHF; CDR3 DNA: TGTGCCACCAAGGAGCCGAGACAGGGCAGAAATCAGCCCCAGCATTTT
D gene: NA; clone size: many; J gene: TRBJ1-1; V gene: TRBV29-1; CDR3 protein: CSVMGRLNTEAFF; CDR3 DNA: TGCAGCGTTATGGGGCGGCTGAACACTGAAGCTTTCTTT
D gene: NA; clone size: NA; J gene: TRBJ2-3; V gene: TRBV4-3; CDR3 protein: CASNQVPGTSTDTQYF; CDR3 DNA: TGCGCCAGCAACCAAGTCCCCGGGACTAGCACAGATACGCAGTATTTT
D gene: TRBD1; clone size: few; J gene: TRBJ1-5; V gene: TRBV6-2/TRBV6-3; CDR3 protein: CAGSSTRSPGTGRNQPQHF; CDR3 DNA: TGTGCCGGCAGTAGTACTCGAAGCCCCGGGACAGGGAGAAATCAGCCCCAGCATTTT
D gene: TRBD2; clone size: NA; J gene: TRBJ2-7; V gene: TRBV11-2; CDR3 protein: CASSFEGGRSSYDHYF; CDR3 DNA: TGTGCCAGCAGCTTTGAGGGCGGGAGGAGCTCCTACGATCATTACTTC
D gene: NA; clone size: NA; J gene: TRBJ2-1; V gene: TRBV5-6; CDR3 protein: CATKEWGLSSYNEQFF; CDR3 DNA: TGTGCCACTAAAGAATGGGGCCTTAGCTCCTACAATGAGCAGTTCTTC
D gene: NA; clone size: many; J gene: TRBJ1-3; V gene: TRBV12-3/TRBV12-4; CDR3 protein: CASGSGNTIYF; CDR3 DNA: TGTGCCAGCGGCTCTGGAAACACCATATATTTT
D gene: TRBD1; clone size: NA; J gene: TRBJ1-2; V gene: TRBV11-1; CDR3 protein: CASRFQGGSKYGYTF; CDR3 DNA: TGTGCCAGCAGATTCCAGGGGGGTTCCAAATATGGCTACACCTTC
D gene: NA; clone size: NA; J gene: TRBJ1-1; V gene: TRBV6-2/TRBV6-3; CDR3 protein: CASRYTGAFF; CDR3 DNA: TGTGCCAGCAGATACACTGGAGCTTTCTTT
D gene: NA; clone size: NA; J gene: TRBJ2-5; V gene: TRBV11-2; CDR3 protein: CAGSPEWGEETQYF; CDR3 DNA: TGTGCCGGTAGCCCCGAGTGGGGGGAAGAGACCCAGTACTTC
D gene: NA; clone size: many; J gene: TRBJ2-7; V gene: TRBV6-2/TRBV6-3; CDR3 protein: CASSPMGDNEQYF; CDR3 DNA: TGTGCCAGCAGTCCGATGGGAGATAACGAGCAGTACTTC
D gene: TRBD2; clone size: many; J gene: TRBJ2-1; V gene: TRBV6-5; CDR3 protein: CASSPFGRAVEQFF; CDR3 DNA: TGTGCCAGCAGTCCCTTCGGGAGGGCGGTTGAGCAGTTCTTC
D gene: NA; clone size: NA; J gene: TRBJ1-2; V gene: TRBV30; CDR3 protein: CAWSIPTANYGYTF; CDR3 DNA: TGTGCCTGGAGTATCCCCACGGCGAACTATGGCTACACCTTC
D gene: NA; clone size: NA; J gene: TRBJ2-3; V gene: TRBV11-2; CDR3 protein: CANSFQGTTDTQYF; CDR3 DNA: TGTGCCAACAGCTTTCAGGGGACCACAGATACGCAGTATTTT
D gene: NA; clone size: once; J gene: TRBJ2-1; V gene: TRBV11-1; CDR3 protein: CASSFGGSNEQFF; CDR3 DNA: TGTGCCAGCAGCTTCGGCGGAAGCAATGAGCAGTTCTTC
D gene: TRBD2; clone size: few; J gene: TRBJ2-1; V gene: TRBV7-9; CDR3 protein: CASSPTTSGRAGEQFF; CDR3 DNA: TGTGCCAGCAGCCCTACCACTAGCGGGAGGGCCGGGGAGCAGTTCTTC
D gene: NA; clone size: many; J gene: TRBJ1-6; V gene: TRBV5-4; CDR3 protein: CASSPKRTANSRDSPLHF; CDR3 DNA: TGTGCCAGCAGCCCCAAAAGGACGGCTAACTCGAGGGATTCACCCCTCCACTTT
D gene: NA; clone size: few; J gene: TRBJ2-1; V gene: TRBV4-1; CDR3 protein: CASSPLGNNNEQFF; CDR3 DNA: TGCGCCAGCAGCCCGCTCGGTAACAACAATGAGCAGTTCTTC
D gene: NA; clone size: many; J gene: TRBJ2-7; V gene: TRBV10-3; CDR3 protein: CAISEGREQYF; CDR3 DNA: TGTGCCATCAGTGAAGGGAGAGAGCAGTACTTC
D gene: NA; clone size: NA; J gene: TRBJ2-6; V gene: TRBV24-1; CDR3 protein: CTTSDGITGANVLTF; CDR3 DNA: TGTACCACCAGTGATGGGATAACCGGGGCCAACGTCCTGACTTTC
D gene: TRBD2; clone size: NA; J gene: TRBJ2-5; V gene: TRBV7-8; CDR3 protein: CASTLGGVETQYF; CDR3 DNA: TGTGCCAGCACTCTCGGGGGGGTAGAGACCCAGTACTTC
D gene: NA; clone size: once; J gene: TRBJ1-1; V gene: TRBV11-2; CDR3 protein: CASSPDSVLGAFF; CDR3 DNA: TGTGCCAGCAGCCCCGATTCCGTCCTCGGGGCTTTCTTT
D gene: NA; clone size: NA; J gene: TRBJ2-5; V gene: TRBV4-2; CDR3 protein: CASSQEGGVDTQYF; CDR3 DNA: TGTGCCAGCAGCCAAGAGGGGGGTGTCGATACCCAGTACTTC
D gene: TRBD2; clone size: NA; J gene: TRBJ2-3; V gene: TRBV10-1; CDR3 protein: CASSGEPLAGTSDTQYF; CDR3 DNA: TGCGCCAGCAGTGGGGAGCCACTAGCGGGAACTTCAGATACGCAGTATTTT
D gene: NA; clone size: few; J gene: TRBJ2-1; V gene: TRBV28; CDR3 protein: CASSFTGESEQFF; CDR3 DNA: TGTGCCAGCAGTTTTACGGGAGAAAGTGAGCAGTTCTTC
D gene: NA; clone size: NA; J gene: TRBJ2-7; V gene: TRBV6-2/TRBV6-3; CDR3 protein: CASSAFGWDAYEQYF; CDR3 DNA: TGTGCCAGCAGTGCCTTCGGGTGGGATGCCTACGAGCAGTACTTC
D gene: NA; clone size: once; J gene: TRBJ2-7; V gene: TRBV11-3; CDR3 protein: CASSLGTSGIVF; CDR3 DNA: TGTGCCAGTAGCTTAGGCACATCCGGGATTGTCTTC
D gene: TRBD2; clone size: once; J gene: TRBJ2-1; V gene: TRBV29-1; CDR3 protein: CSLGGPNYNEQFF; CDR3 DNA: TGCAGCCTGGGAGGGCCAAATTACAATGAGCAATTCTTC
D gene: TRBD2; clone size: NA; J gene: TRBJ2-3; V gene: TRBV28; CDR3 protein: CASSPSSRGRRYGVNTQYF; CDR3 DNA: TGTGCCAGCAGTCCTAGTTCTCGCGGGAGGAGGTATGGTGTAAATACGCAGTATTTT
D gene: NA; clone size: NA; J gene: TRBJ2-5; V gene: TRBV12-3/TRBV12-4; CDR3 protein: CAGSLAVGTGGRETQYF; CDR3 DNA: TGTGCCGGCAGTTTAGCGGTGGGCACTGGGGGGAGAGAGACCCAGTACTTC
D gene: TRBD2; clone size: NA; J gene: TRBJ2-3; V gene: TRBV4-1; CDR3 protein: CACSQVVSGSADTQYF; CDR3 DNA: TGCGCCTGCAGTCAAGTCGTTAGCGGGAGTGCAGATACGCAGTATTTT
D gene: NA; clone size: NA; J gene: TRBJ1-6; V gene: TRBV6-2/TRBV6-3; CDR3 protein: CASSSASASSYNSPLHF; CDR3 DNA: TGTGCCAGCAGTTCGGCCTCGGCTTCCTCCTATAATTCACCCCTCCACTTT
D gene: TRBD1; clone size: NA; J gene: TRBJ2-7; V gene: TRBV11-2; CDR3 protein: CTSCSGTGISYEQYF; CDR3 DNA: TGTACCAGCTGTTCTGGGACAGGGATCTCCTACGAGCAGTACTTC
D gene: NA; clone size: NA; J gene: TRBJ1-2; V gene: TRBV11-2; CDR3 protein: CASSTPRGGYTF; CDR3 DNA: TGTGCCAGCAGCACACCACGGGGTGGCTACACCTTC
D gene: NA; clone size: NA; J gene: TRBJ1-4; V gene: TRBV11-2; CDR3 protein: CSSSFPSATNEKLFF; CDR3 DNA: TGTTCCAGCAGCTTTCCGTCAGCAACTAATGAAAAACTGTTTTTC
D gene: TRBD2; clone size: NA; J gene: TRBJ2-1; V gene: TRBV11-2; CDR3 protein: CASNSGTSGRAVYNEQFF; CDR3 DNA: TGTGCCAGCAACTCGGGGACTAGCGGGAGGGCCGTCTACAATGAGCAGTTCTTC
D gene: TRBD1; clone size: NA; J gene: TRBJ2-5; V gene: TRBV11-2; CDR3 protein: CVSSFSGGAETQYF; CDR3 DNA: TGTGTCAGTAGCTTCTCAGGGGGCGCGGAGACCCAGTACTTC
D gene: TRBD2; clone size: many; J gene: TRBJ2-1; V gene: TRBV29-1; CDR3 protein: CSVGTEREENEQFF; CDR3 DNA: TGCAGCGTTGGTACCGAGCGGGAGGAAAATGAGCAGTTCTTC
D gene: NA; clone size: many; J gene: TRBJ2-2; V gene: TRBV6-1; CDR3 protein: CASSEQGFSGELFF; CDR3 DNA: TGTGCCAGCAGTGAACAAGGTTTTTCTGGGGAGCTGTTTTTT
D gene: TRBD2; clone size: NA; J gene: TRBJ2-5; V gene: TRBV11-2; CDR3 protein: CASSSLGGQGTQYF; CDR3 DNA: TGTGCCAGTAGCTCCCTGGGAGGGCAAGGGACCCAGTACTTC
D gene: NA; clone size: NA; J gene: TRBJ2-5; V gene: TRBV20-1; CDR3 protein: CSARDLRQGSETQYF; CDR3 DNA: TGCAGTGCTAGAGATCTCCGTCAGGGGTCAGAGACCCAGTACTTC
D gene: TRBD1; clone size: NA; J gene: TRBJ1-2; V gene: TRBV12-3/TRBV12-4; CDR3 protein: CTSSLTGVGYTF; CDR3 DNA: TGTACCAGCAGTTTGACAGGGGTCGGCTACACCTTC
D gene: NA; clone size: many; J gene: TRBJ2-7; V gene: TRBV4-3; CDR3 protein: CASSQFRDWSYEQYF; CDR3 DNA: TGCGCCAGCAGCCAATTCCGGGACTGGTCCTACGAGCAGTACTTC
D gene: NA; clone size: NA; J gene: TRBJ2-5; V gene: TRBV6-1; CDR3 protein: CASREAGEFIETQYF; CDR3 DNA: TGTGCCAGCAGAGAAGCGGGCGAGTTCATCGAGACCCAGTACTTC
D gene: NA; clone size: NA; J gene: TRBJ1-3; V gene: TRBV6-5; CDR3 protein: CAISYSGTGGSTIYF; CDR3 DNA: TGTGCCATCAGTTACTCCGGGACGGGGGGAAGCACCATATATTTT
D gene: NA; clone size: NA; J gene: TRBJ2-7; V gene: TRBV11-3; CDR3 protein: CASSLATGIEQYF; CDR3 DNA: TGTGCCAGCAGCTTAGCAACAGGTATCGAGCAGTACTTC
D gene: NA; clone size: few; J gene: TRBJ2-3; V gene: TRBV6-2/TRBV6-3; CDR3 protein: CASSYPASGSTDTQYF; CDR3 DNA: TGTGCCAGCAGTTACCCAGCGTCGGGGAGCACAGATACGCAGTATTTT
D gene: NA; clone size: many; J gene: TRBJ2-3; V gene: TRBV5-1; CDR3 protein: CASRTQEGSSTDTQYF; CDR3 DNA: TGCGCCAGCAGAACCCAGGAGGGGTCGAGCACAGATACGCAGTATTTT